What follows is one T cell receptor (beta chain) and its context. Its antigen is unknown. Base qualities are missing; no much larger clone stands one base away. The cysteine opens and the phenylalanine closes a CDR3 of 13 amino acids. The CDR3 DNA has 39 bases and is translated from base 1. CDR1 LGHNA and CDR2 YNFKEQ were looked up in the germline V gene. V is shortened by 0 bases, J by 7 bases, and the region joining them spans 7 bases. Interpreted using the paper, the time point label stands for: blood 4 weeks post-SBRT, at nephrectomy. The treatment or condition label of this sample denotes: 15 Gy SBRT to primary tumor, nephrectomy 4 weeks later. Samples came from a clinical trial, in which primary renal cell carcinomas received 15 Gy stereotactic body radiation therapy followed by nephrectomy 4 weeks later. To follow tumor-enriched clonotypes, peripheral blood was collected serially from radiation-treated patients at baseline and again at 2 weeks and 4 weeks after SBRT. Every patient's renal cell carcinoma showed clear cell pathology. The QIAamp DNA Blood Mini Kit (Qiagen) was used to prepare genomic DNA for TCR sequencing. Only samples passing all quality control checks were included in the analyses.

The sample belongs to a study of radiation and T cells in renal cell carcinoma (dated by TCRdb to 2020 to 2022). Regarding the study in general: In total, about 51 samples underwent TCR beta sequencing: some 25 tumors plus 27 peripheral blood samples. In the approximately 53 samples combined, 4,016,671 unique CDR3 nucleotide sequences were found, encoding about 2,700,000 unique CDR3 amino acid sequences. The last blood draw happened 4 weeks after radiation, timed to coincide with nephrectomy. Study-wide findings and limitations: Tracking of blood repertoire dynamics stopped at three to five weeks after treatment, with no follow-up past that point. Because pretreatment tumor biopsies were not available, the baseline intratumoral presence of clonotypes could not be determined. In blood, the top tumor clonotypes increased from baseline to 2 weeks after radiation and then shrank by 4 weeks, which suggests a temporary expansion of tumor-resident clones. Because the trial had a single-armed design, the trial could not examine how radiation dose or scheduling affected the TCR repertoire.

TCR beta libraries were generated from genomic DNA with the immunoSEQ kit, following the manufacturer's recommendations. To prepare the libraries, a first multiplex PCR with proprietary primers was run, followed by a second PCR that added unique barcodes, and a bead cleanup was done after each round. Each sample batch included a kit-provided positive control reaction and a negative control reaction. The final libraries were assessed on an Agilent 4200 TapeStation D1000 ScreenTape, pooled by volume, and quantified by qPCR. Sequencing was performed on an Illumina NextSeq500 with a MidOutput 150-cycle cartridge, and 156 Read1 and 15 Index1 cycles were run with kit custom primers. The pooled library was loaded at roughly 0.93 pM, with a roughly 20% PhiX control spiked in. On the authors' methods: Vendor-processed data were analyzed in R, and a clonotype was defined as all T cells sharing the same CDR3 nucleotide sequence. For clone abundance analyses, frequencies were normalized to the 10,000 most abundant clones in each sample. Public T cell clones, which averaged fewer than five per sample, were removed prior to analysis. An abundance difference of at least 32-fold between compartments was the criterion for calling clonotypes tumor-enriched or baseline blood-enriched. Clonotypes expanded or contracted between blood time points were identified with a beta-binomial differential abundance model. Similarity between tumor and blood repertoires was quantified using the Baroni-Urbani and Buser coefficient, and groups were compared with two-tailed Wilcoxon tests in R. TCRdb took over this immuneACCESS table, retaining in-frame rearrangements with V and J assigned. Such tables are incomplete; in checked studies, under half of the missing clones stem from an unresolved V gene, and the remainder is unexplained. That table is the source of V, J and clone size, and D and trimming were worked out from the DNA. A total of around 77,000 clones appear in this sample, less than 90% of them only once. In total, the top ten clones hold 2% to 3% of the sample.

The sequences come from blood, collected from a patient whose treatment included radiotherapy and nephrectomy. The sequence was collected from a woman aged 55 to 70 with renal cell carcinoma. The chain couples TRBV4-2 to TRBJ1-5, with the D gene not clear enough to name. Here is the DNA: TGTGCCAGCAGCCAAGATCCCGGCCAGCCCCAGCATTTT. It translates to CASSQDPGQPQHF.